The 27 T cell receptor beta chains listed next were all sequenced from one sample in a study of T-cell memory formation after mild COVID-19. Each CDR3 protein gets one entry after TCRdb re-called the 5' RACE reads with MiXCR. The table records roughly 350,000 distinct CDR3 sequences, roughly 15% of them present only once. Input material: PBMCs or a T cell subset sorted from them (not recorded which). Receptor source: a man aged 18 to 30 who had mild COVID-19 (a few samples of this study predate the infection). Cell type and time point are not known.

The CDR3 coding sequence is TGTGCCAGCAGTGTATATAGCGGGGGGACCCAAGAGACCCAGTACTTC. Its protein is CASSVYSGGTQETQYF. The rearrangement joins TRBV28 to TRBJ2-5, with 10 positions matching TRBD2. CDR3 length: 16 amino acids. Losses at the gene ends were 5 bases for V and 1 base for J; bases not matched to a gene: 7. Germline lookup yields CDR1 MDHEN and CDR2 SYDVKM.

The chain recombines TRBV5-1 with TRBJ2-3; D may match TRBD1 or TRBD2 (5 bases each). This CDR3 has 15 residues. V lost 0 bases, J lost 4 bases, and 12 bases lay in between. Germline V gene sequence: CDR1 SGHRS, CDR2 YFSETQ. The CDR3 region is CASSLATGPADTQYF. In nucleotides, the CDR3 is TGCGCCAGCAGCTTGGCCACGGGGCCCGCAGATACGCAGTATTTT.

The V gene is TRBV4-2, the J gene TRBJ2-3, with TRBD2 identical over 7 bases. V was pared by 0 bases and J by 1 base, with 1 base of the junction left unmatched. This CDR3 is 15 amino acids long. Germline CDR1 LGHNA, CDR2 YNFKEQ. CDR3 in amino acids: CASSQELAGTDTQYF. In DNA form, the CDR3 reads TGTGCCAGCAGCCAAGAGCTAGCGGGCACAGATACGCAGTATTTT.

This clonotype was found many times. J is TRBJ1-6 and V is TRBV6-5; D possibly corresponds to TRBD1 (6 bases). This CDR3 is built from 15 residues. Per the germline V gene, CDR1 is MNHEY and CDR2 is SVGAGI. The V and J ends lost 6 bases and 9 bases respectively, with 18 bases between them. This CDR3 is CASSQYTGRSSPLHF. For the CDR3, the DNA is TGTGCCAGCAGCCAGTACACAGGGAGATCTTCACCCCTCCACTTT.

This clonotype occurred many times. V usage is TRBV4-3 and J usage is TRBJ2-2; D uncertain. Per the germline V gene, CDR1 is LGHNA and CDR2 is YSLEER. V shed 1 base and J shed 6 bases, with 6 bases lying between them. This CDR3 comprises 13 residues. The CDR3 sequence is CASSQGDSGELFF. The CDR3 DNA reads TGCGCCAGCAGCCAAGGGGATTCCGGGGAGCTGTTTTTT.

This clonotype came up a few times. The CDR3 reads CATSDSTGSGYTF. CDR3 nucleotides: TGTGCCACCAGTGATTCGACAGGGAGTGGCTACACCTTC. This chain connects TRBV24-1 to TRBJ1-2, with TRBD1 matching over 7 bases. From germline, CDR1 is KGHDR and CDR2 SFDVKD. The CDR3 extends over 13 amino acids. V was pared by 2 bases and J by 7 bases, with 3 bases of the junction left unmatched.

This clonotype was counted only a few times. J is TRBJ2-5 and V is TRBV6-2 or TRBV6-3, with 9 positions matching TRBD1. CDR1 and CDR2 (germline): MNHEY, SVGEGT. The CDR3 runs to 15 residues. V lost 7 bases, J lost 2 bases, and 8 bases stayed unmatched. CDR3 region: CASNLQGAPQETQYF. The CDR3 DNA sequence: TGTGCCAGCAACCTACAGGGGGCACCGCAAGAGACCCAGTACTTC.

This clonotype has a handful of counts. The V and J genes are TRBV11-3 and TRBJ2-3; D unclear. Per germline, CDR1 SGHNT and CDR2 YENEEA. The germline V and J ends were trimmed by 5 bases and 2 bases, with 11 bases remaining between them. CDR3 length equals 14 residues. This CDR3 is CASSRRTSTDTQYF. The CDR3 DNA reads TGTGCCAGCAGCCGGCGGACCTCCACAGATACGCAGTATTTT.

There are many counts of this clonotype. The chain links TRBV10-3 to TRBJ2-1; 8 bases are a match to TRBD2. CDR1 ENHRY and CDR2 SYGVKD come from the germline V gene. The junction had 6 bases not matched to a gene; V was cut back by 2 bases and J by 6 bases. The CDR3 is made up of 15 amino acids. This CDR3 reads CAISEPGGSLNEQFF. The CDR3, as DNA: TGTGCCATCAGTGAGCCGGGGGGGTCCCTCAATGAGCAGTTCTTC.

There are a few counts of this clonotype. The chain recombines TRBV11-2 with TRBJ1-5, with unresolved D. Trimming removed 0 bases from V and 10 bases from J, with 16 bases in between. Germline V gene sequence: CDR1 SGHAT, CDR2 FQNNGV. This CDR3 has 15 amino acids. The CDR3 nucleotides are TGTGCCAGCAGCTTAGATCGACGGGCCATGAGACCCCAGCATTTT. It yields the protein CASSLDRRAMRPQHF.

The chain has TRBV12-5 and TRBJ1-5; TRBD1 matches at 7 bases. The CDR3 is 16 residues long. The germline V gene encodes CDR1 LGHNT and CDR2 FRNRAP. Unmatched junction bases numbered 11, after V lost 2 bases and J lost 7 bases. The CDR3 loop is CASGLISHRGGQPQHF. DNA for the CDR3: TGTGCTAGTGGTTTGATCTCTCACAGGGGAGGCCAGCCCCAGCATTTT. The entire variable domain, with the rest obtained from reference TRBV12-5 and TRBJ1-5, is as follows: DARVTQTPRHKVTEMGQEVTMRCQPILGHNTVFWYRQTMMQGLELLAYFRNRAPLDDSGMPKDRFSAEMPDATLATLKIQPSEPRDSAVYFCASGLISHRGGQPQHFGDGTRLSIL.

This chain uses TRBV11-2 with TRBJ1-2, with 7 bases that match TRBD1. The junction had 3 bases not matched to a gene; V was cut back by 5 bases and J by 0 bases. The CDR3 is 14 residues long. Germline lookup yields CDR1 SGHAT and CDR2 FQNNGV. The CDR3 DNA follows: TGTGCCAGCAGCGCCGGGACAGCTAACTATGGCTACACCTTC. It encodes CASSAGTANYGYTF. Using reference TRBV11-2 and TRBJ1-2 for the parts outside the CDR3, the full variable domain is EAGVAQSPRYKIIEKRQSVAFWCNPISGHATLYWYQQILGQGPKLLIQFQNNGVVDDSQLPKDRFSAERLKGVDSTLKIQPAKLEDSAVYLCASSAGTANYGYTFGSGTRLTVV.

The chain couples TRBV5-1 to TRBJ1-2; D gene ambiguous. Germline V lookup: CDR1 SGHRS, CDR2 YFSETQ. This CDR3 has 14 amino acids. V was trimmed by 0 bases and J by 3 bases, leaving 9 bases between them. As DNA, the CDR3 is TGCGCCAGCAGCTTGGACAGCCCTTACTATGGCTACACCTTC. Translated: CASSLDSPYYGYTF.

V usage is TRBV11-2 and J usage is TRBJ2-3; the D call may be TRBD1 or TRBD2 (7 bases each). V dropped 5 bases and J dropped 0 bases, with 15 bases sitting between them. The CDR3 totals 16 residues. Per germline, CDR1 SGHAT and CDR2 FQNNGV. The CDR3 sequence: CASSQGGGTSTDTQYF. The CDR3 DNA reads as TGTGCCAGCAGCCAGGGGGGAGGGACCAGCACAGATACGCAGTATTTT.

This clonotype was seen at least ten times. V is TRBV4-3 and J is TRBJ2-3; the D is unclear. The CDR3 sequence is 13 residues long. Germline V gene sequence: CDR1 LGHNA, CDR2 YSLEER. Trimming took off 4 bases at V and 5 bases at J, with 10 bases between the two ends. This chain's CDR3 is CASSLTSGDTQYF. The CDR3 nucleotides read TGCGCCAGCAGCCTCACCTCCGGAGATACGCAGTATTTT.

This clonotype was picked up a small number of times. The V gene is TRBV7-2, the J gene TRBJ2-7; D is undetermined. Trimming left V 5 bases short and J 3 bases short, with 14 bases between. This CDR3 is built from 14 residues. Looked up from germline, CDR1 is SGHTA and CDR2 is FQGNSA. The CDR3 region is CASSHTDPIYEQYF. For the CDR3, the DNA is TGTGCCAGCAGCCATACAGACCCTATCTACGAGCAGTACTTC.

This clonotype came up a few times. CDR3 DNA sequence: TGCGCCAGCAGCTCTGGACTTACCCTCCCCGGGGAGCTGTTTTTT. Amino acid sequence: CASSSGLTLPGELFF. The rearrangement uses TRBV5-1 and TRBJ2-2, with D perhaps TRBD2 (5 bases). This CDR3 has 15 residues. V gave up 3 bases and J gave up 6 bases, with 15 bases separating them. Per the germline V gene, CDR1 is SGHRS and CDR2 is YFSETQ.

The V call is TRBV29-1, the J call TRBJ2-7; the D is unclear. The CDR3 has 14 residues. Germline assignment: CDR1 SQVTM and CDR2 ANQGSEA. Trimming removed 4 bases at V and 0 bases at J, with 13 bases between. The CDR3 DNA follows: TGCAGCGTTGTAAGTCGTGGGTTCTCCTACGAGCAGTACTTC. Amino acid sequence: CSVVSRGFSYEQYF.

This clonotype was seen repeatedly, ten times or more. This chain uses TRBV3-1 with TRBJ2-2; D gene ambiguous. This CDR3 is built from 13 residues. CDR1 is LGHDT, CDR2 YNNKEL, per germline (reference sequence). Trimming took 0 bases from V and 6 from J, leaving 5 bases between them. CDR3 bases: TGTGCCAGCAGCCAAGACGGTGCCGGGGAGCTGTTTTTT. Residues: CASSQDGAGELFF.

This clonotype was recorded many times. This rearrangement joins TRBV5-1 to TRBJ1-1; the D is unclear. This CDR3 region has 14 residues. Trimming took 0 bases from V and 2 from J, leaving 8 bases between them. Germline loops: CDR1 SGHRS, CDR2 YFSETQ. In nucleotides, the CDR3 is TGCGCCAGCAGCTTGGTCGCACAAAACACTGAAGCTTTCTTT. Its protein product is CASSLVAQNTEAFF.

This clonotype has just a few counts. The CDR3: CASSFLQGDSPLHF. The CDR3 nucleotides are TGTGCCAGCAGCTTCCTCCAGGGAGATTCACCCCTCCACTTT. The V and J genes are TRBV7-2 and TRBJ1-6, with D tentatively TRBD1 (5 bases). The length of the CDR3 is 14 residues. The V gene's germline CDR1 is SGHTA and CDR2 FQGNSA. The V end was cut by 3 bases, the J end by 8 bases, with 11 bases between.

Only a few counts were recorded for this clonotype. This rearrangement joins TRBV5-1 to TRBJ2-3; D ambiguous. Trimming cost V 5 bases and J 1 base, with 11 bases left between them. Germline V gene lookup returns CDR1 SGHRS and CDR2 YFSETQ. The CDR3 is 14 amino acids. Here the CDR3 reads CASRRGSGTDTQYF. The CDR3 coding sequence is TGCGCCAGCAGGAGAGGCAGCGGCACAGATACGCAGTATTTT.

In this sample, this clonotype turned up a few times. This chain connects TRBV6-5 to TRBJ2-3; TRBD2 agrees at 7 bases. The CDR3 has 16 residues. V lost 6 bases and J lost 4; bases outside the gene matches: 13. Looked up from germline, CDR1 is MNHEY and CDR2 is SVGAGI. CDR3 in amino acids: CASRLLSGVVADTQYF. The CDR3 DNA sequence: TGTGCCAGCAGGCTATTAAGCGGGGTAGTCGCAGATACGCAGTATTTT.

This clonotype came up a few times. The rearrangement joins TRBV30 to TRBJ2-2; unclear D gene. CDR1 and CDR2 from the germline V gene are GTSNPN and SVGIG (reference sequence). CDR3 length: 11 amino acids. V gave up 5 bases and J gave up 0 bases, with 1 base separating them. The DNA for the CDR3 is TGTGCCTGGTCGAACACCGGGGAGCTGTTTTTT. Translation: CAWSNTGELFF.

At least ten counts were recorded for this clonotype. J is TRBJ2-5 and V is TRBV28; D is ambiguous. The CDR3 length is 15 residues. Trimming shortened V by 8 bases and J by 5 bases, and 21 bases separated the two germline ends. Looked up from germline, CDR1 is MDHEN and CDR2 is SYDVKM. This CDR3 reads CASLSRRRIEETQYF. The CDR3 DNA reads TGTGCCAGCCTCTCTCGGCGACGGATTGAGGAGACCCAGTACTTC. The variable domain in full, with the rest retrieved from reference TRBV28 and TRBJ2-5, is DVKVTQSSRYLVKRTGEKVFLECVQDMDHENMFWYRQDPGLGLRLIYFSYDVKMKEKGDIPEGYSVSREKKERFSLILESASTNQTSMYLCASLSRRRIEETQYFGPGTRLLVL.

This clonotype was seen a few times. The chain carries TRBV12-3 or TRBV12-4 and TRBJ2-3; TRBD2 is a possible D gene (7 bases). V lost 7 bases and J lost 2, with 10 bases in between. This CDR3 region has 13 residues. DNA for the CDR3: TGTGCCAGCACCGGGGGGCACACAGATACGCAGTATTTT. Protein: CASTGGHTDTQYF.

This chain joins TRBV10-3 and TRBJ2-1; no reliable D call. The CDR3 totals 13 residues. CDR1 and CDR2 from the germline V gene are ENHRY and SYGVKD. Deletions cut 8 bases from V and 10 bases from J, with 18 bases between. CDR3 amino acids: CAIEENGSEEQFF. The DNA for the CDR3 is TGTGCCATCGAGGAGAACGGCTCCGAGGAGCAGTTCTTC.